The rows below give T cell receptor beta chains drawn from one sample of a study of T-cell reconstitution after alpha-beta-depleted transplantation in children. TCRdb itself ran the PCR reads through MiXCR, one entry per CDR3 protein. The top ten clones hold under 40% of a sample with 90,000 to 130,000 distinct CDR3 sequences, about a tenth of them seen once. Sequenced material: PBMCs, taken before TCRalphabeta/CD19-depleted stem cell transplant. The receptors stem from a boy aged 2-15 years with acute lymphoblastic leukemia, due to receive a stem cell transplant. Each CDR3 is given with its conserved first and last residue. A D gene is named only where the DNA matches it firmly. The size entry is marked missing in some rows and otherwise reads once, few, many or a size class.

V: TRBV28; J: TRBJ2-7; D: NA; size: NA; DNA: TGTGCCAGCTGTCACGCGGGACTGCTTACCTACGAGCAGTACTTC; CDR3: CASCHAGLLTYEQYF
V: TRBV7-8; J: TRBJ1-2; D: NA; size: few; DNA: TGTGCCAGCAGCTCAAGACCAGACGGGGACTATGGCTACACCTTC; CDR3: CASSSRPDGDYGYTF
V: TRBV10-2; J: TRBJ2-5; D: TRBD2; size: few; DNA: TGCGCCAGCAGTGAGGCGGGGGTGACCCAGTACTTC; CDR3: CASSEAGVTQYF
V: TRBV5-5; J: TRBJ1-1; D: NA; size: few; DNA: TGTGCCAGCAGCTTGGGAAGGTTCCAGGAGAACACTGAAGCTTTCTTT; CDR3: CASSLGRFQENTEAFF
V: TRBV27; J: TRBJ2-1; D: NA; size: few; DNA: TGTGCCAGCAGCACCGGGATTTACAATGAGCAGTTCTTC; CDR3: CASSTGIYNEQFF
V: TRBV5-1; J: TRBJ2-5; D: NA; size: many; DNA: TGCGCCAGCAGCTTGGCCGGTCCAAAAAGGGAGACCCAGTACTTC; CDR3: CASSLAGPKRETQYF
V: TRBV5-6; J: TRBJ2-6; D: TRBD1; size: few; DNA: TGTGCCAGCAGCTTGGCAGGGGGCTGGGCTGGGGCCAACGTCCTGACTTTC; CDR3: CASSLAGGWAGANVLTF
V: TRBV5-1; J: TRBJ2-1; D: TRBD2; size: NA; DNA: TGCGCCAGCAGCCCGGAGACTAGCCGGAATGTCAATGAGCAGTTCTTC; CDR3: CASSPETSRNVNEQFF
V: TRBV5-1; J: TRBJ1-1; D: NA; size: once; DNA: TGCGCCAGCACCCCAGGGAGAGGGAACACTGAAGCTTTCTTT; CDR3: CASTPGRGNTEAFF
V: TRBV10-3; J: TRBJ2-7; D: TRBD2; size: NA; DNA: TGTGCCATCAGTGAGTTTAGCGGGAGAGAATACGAGCAGTACTTC; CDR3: CAISEFSGREYEQYF
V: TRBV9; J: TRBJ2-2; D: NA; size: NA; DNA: TGTGCCAGCAGCGTTTTGGGCACCGGGGAGCTGTTTTTT; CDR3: CASSVLGTGELFF
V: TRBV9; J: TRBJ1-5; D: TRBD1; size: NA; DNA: TGTGCCAGCAGCATAGGACAGGGCGGCAATCAGCCCCAGCATTTT; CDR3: CASSIGQGGNQPQHF